This T cell receptor beta chain stems from a study of radiotherapy plus CTLA-4 blockade in lung cancer. Study-wide context: For 15% to 20% of patients, objective responses occurred, and about 30% had disease control. Study results and limitations: There was expansion of tumor-derived TCR clones in blood after radiotherapy plus ipilimumab. Early blood T cell clone changes and increased post-radiation serum interferon-beta were reportedly the strongest response predictors.

For this clone: Its specificity is not known.

The V end was cut by 7 bases, the J end by 4 bases, with 19 bases between. The CDR3 contains 15 residues. Germline lookup yields CDR1 LNHDA and CDR2 SQIVND (reference sequence). Enrolled patients, whose metastatic non-small-cell lung cancer was chemo-refractory, received focal radiation plus CTLA-4 blockade with ipilimumab. TCRdb's copy holds only in-frame clones and misses some; the assay was immunoSEQ multiplex PCR. The table records fewer than 90,000 clones, 80% to 85% of them present only once. The chain has TRBV19 and TRBJ2-5, with D possibly being TRBD1 or TRBD2 (5 bases each). This TCR was sampled from a human donor with non-small cell lung cancer who had stable disease on radiotherapy plus ipilimumab. Sequenced here: peripheral blood, sampled from a patient treated with radiotherapy plus ipilimumab. The CDR3 region is CASTPRPGSGETQYF. CDR3 DNA: TGTGCCAGTACCCCCCGGCCAGGGAGTGGAGAGACCCAGTACTTC.